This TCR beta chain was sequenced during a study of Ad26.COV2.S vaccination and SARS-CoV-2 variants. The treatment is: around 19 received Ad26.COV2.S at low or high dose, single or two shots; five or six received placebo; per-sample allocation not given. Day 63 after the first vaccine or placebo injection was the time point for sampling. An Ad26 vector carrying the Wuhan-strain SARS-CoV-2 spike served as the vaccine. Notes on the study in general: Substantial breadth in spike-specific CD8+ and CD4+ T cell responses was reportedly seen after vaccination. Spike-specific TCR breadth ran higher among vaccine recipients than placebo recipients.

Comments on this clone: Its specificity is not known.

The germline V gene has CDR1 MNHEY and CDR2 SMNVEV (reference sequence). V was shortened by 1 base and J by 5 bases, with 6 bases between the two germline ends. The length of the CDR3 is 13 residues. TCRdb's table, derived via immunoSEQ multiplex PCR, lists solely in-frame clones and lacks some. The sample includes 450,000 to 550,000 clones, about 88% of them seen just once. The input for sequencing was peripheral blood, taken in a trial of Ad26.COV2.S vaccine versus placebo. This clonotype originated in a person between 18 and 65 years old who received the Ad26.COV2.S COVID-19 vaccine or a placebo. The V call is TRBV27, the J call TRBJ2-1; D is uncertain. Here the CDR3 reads CASSLFTNNEQFF. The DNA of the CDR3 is TGTGCCAGCAGTTTATTTACTAACAATGAGCAGTTCTTC.